Listed below are T cell receptor beta chains from one sample, sequenced in a study of STAT5B mutations in CD4+ large granular lymphocyte leukemia. The repertoire was sequenced with immunoSEQ multiplex PCR; TCRdb's copy has only in-frame clones and lacks some. The table lists roughly 30,000 clones, over 80% of them singletons, with less than 4.5% in the top ten. Sequenced material: CD4+ T cells from blood buffy coats. The receptors here all came from a human donor in good health. CDR3s include the opening cysteine and the closing phenylalanine or tryptophan. D genes are given only for firm matches. The listing skips clone size in some rows; elsewhere it reads once, few, many or a size class.

d_gene: NA; j_gene: TRBJ2-2; v_gene: TRBV30; abundance: NA; CDR3aa: CAWSVRQVGELFF; CDR3nt: TGTGCCTGGAGTGTAAGACAGGTCGGGGAGCTGTTTTTT
d_gene: NA; j_gene: TRBJ1-5; v_gene: TRBV5-6; abundance: few; CDR3aa: CASSLGNQPQHF; CDR3nt: TGTGCCAGCAGCTTGGGGAATCAGCCCCAGCATTTT
d_gene: TRBD2; j_gene: TRBJ2-5; v_gene: TRBV28; abundance: NA; CDR3aa: CASSGSGSASRETQYF; CDR3nt: TGTGCCAGCAGTGGCAGCGGGAGCGCGTCGCGGGAGACCCAGTACTTC
d_gene: TRBD1; j_gene: TRBJ1-5; v_gene: TRBV18; abundance: NA; CDR3aa: CASSPTGTGLNQPQHF; CDR3nt: TGTGCCAGCTCACCTACCGGGACAGGGCTTAATCAGCCCCAGCATTTT
d_gene: TRBD1; j_gene: TRBJ1-1; v_gene: TRBV7-2; abundance: NA; CDR3aa: CASSSTRGQGAEAFF; CDR3nt: TGTGCCAGCAGCTCCACCCGGGGACAGGGGGCAGAAGCTTTCTTT
d_gene: NA; j_gene: TRBJ1-5; v_gene: TRBV10-3; abundance: NA; CDR3aa: CAISEPAGRGSNQPQHF; CDR3nt: TGTGCCATCAGTGAGCCTGCGGGCCGAGGGAGCAATCAGCCCCAGCATTTT
d_gene: NA; j_gene: TRBJ1-5; v_gene: TRBV28; abundance: NA; CDR3aa: CASIGQYSNQPQHF; CDR3nt: TGTGCCAGCATAGGCCAATATAGCAATCAGCCCCAGCATTTT
d_gene: TRBD1; j_gene: TRBJ2-7; v_gene: TRBV10-3; abundance: few; CDR3aa: CAISFRTGGGEQYF; CDR3nt: TGTGCCATCAGTTTCCGGACAGGGGGCGGCGAGCAGTACTTC
d_gene: TRBD1; j_gene: TRBJ1-1; v_gene: TRBV19; abundance: NA; CDR3aa: CASSGRDRGWTEAFF; CDR3nt: TGTGCCAGTAGTGGCCGGGACAGGGGATGGACTGAAGCTTTCTTT
d_gene: NA; j_gene: TRBJ2-3; v_gene: TRBV29-1; abundance: once; CDR3aa: CSVVGGVTDTQYF; CDR3nt: TGCAGCGTTGTCGGTGGGGTCACAGATACGCAGTATTTT
d_gene: NA; j_gene: TRBJ2-5; v_gene: TRBV7-2; abundance: NA; CDR3aa: CASSRTGLGETQYF; CDR3nt: TGTGCCAGCAGCCGTACAGGGCTAGGAGAGACCCAGTACTTC
d_gene: NA; j_gene: TRBJ2-3; v_gene: TRBV7-2; abundance: NA; CDR3aa: CASSIGRVVADTQYF; CDR3nt: TGTGCCAGCAGCATTGGGCGTGTTGTGGCAGATACGCAGTATTTT
d_gene: TRBD1; j_gene: TRBJ2-5; v_gene: TRBV28; abundance: NA; CDR3aa: CASQPGQGGTQYF; CDR3nt: TGTGCCAGCCAACCGGGACAGGGCGGGACCCAGTACTTC
d_gene: NA; j_gene: TRBJ1-2; v_gene: TRBV28; abundance: once; CDR3aa: CASSLGRAYGYTF; CDR3nt: TGTGCCAGCAGTTTGGGCAGGGCCTATGGCTACACCTTC